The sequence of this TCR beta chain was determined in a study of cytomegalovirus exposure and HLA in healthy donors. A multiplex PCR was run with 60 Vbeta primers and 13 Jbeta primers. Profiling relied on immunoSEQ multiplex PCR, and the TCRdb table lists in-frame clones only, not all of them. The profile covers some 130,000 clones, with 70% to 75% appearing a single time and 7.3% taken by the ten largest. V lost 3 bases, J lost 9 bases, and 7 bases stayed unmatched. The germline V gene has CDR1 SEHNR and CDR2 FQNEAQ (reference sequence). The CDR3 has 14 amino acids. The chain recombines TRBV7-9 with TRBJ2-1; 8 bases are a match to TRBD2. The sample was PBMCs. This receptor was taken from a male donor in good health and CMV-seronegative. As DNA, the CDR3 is TGTGCCAGCAGCTTCGGGGGGGCTGAGGTTGAGCAGTTCTTC. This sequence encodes CASSFGGAEVEQFF. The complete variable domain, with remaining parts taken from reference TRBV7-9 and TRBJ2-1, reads DTGVSQNPRHKITKRGQNVTFRCDPISEHNRLYWYRQTLGQGPEFLTYFQNEAQLEKSRLLSDRFSAERPKGSFSTLEIQRTEQGDSAMYLCASSFGGAEVEQFFGPGTRLTVL.